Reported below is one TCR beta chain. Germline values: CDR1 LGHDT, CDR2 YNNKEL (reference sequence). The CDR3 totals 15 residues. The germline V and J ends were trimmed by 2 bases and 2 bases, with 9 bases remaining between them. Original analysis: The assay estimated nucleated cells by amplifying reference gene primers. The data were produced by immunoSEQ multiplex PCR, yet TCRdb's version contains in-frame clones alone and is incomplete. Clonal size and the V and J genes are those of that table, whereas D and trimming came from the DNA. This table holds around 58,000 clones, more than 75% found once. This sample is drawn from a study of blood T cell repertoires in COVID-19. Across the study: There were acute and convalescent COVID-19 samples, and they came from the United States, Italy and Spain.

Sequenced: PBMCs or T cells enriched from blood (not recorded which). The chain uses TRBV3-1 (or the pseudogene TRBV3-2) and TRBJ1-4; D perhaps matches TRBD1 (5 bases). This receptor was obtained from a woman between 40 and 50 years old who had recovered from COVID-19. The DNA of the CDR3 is TGTGCCAGCAGCCAAACAGGAGTGACTAATGAAAAACTGTTTTTT. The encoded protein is CASSQTGVTNEKLFF.